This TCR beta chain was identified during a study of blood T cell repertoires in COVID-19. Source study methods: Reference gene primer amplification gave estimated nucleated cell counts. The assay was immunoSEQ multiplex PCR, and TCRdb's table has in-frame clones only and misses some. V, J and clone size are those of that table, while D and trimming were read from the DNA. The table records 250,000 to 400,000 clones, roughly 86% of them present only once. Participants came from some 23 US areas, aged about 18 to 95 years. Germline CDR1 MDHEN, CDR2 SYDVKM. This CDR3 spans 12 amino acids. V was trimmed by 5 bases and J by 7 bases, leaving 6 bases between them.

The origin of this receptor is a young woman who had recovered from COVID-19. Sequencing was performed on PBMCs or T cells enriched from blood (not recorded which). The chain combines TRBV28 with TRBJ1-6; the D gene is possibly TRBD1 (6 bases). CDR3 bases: TGTGCCAGCAGTGACAGGAATTCACCCCTCCACTTT. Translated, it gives CASSDRNSPLHF.